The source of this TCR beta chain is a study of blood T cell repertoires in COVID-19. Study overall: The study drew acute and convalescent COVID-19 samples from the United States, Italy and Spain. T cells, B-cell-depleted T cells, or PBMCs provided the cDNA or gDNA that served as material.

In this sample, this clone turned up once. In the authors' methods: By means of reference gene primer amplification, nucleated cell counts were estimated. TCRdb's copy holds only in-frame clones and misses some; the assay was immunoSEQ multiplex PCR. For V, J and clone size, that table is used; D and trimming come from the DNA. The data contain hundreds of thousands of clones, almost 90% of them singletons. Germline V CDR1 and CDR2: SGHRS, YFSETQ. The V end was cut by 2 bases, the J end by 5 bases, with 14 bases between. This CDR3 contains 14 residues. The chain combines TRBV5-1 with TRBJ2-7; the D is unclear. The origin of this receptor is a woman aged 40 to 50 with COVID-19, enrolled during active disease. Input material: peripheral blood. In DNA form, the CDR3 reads TGCGCCAGCAGCTTTAGAGCGATATCTAACGAGCAGTACTTC. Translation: CASSFRAISNEQYF.